These T cell receptor beta chains were read from a single sample in a study of CD4 T cells in relation to SARS-CoV-2 and coronaviruses. The data were produced by immunoSEQ multiplex PCR, yet TCRdb's version contains in-frame clones alone and is incomplete. Of some 11,000 clones listed, 70% to 85% are singletons. These receptors' targets are unknown. Sequenced material: CD4+ T cells from PBMCs, cultured in vitro. The receptors come from a human donor in good health. Both conserved end residues are part of each CDR3. The D gene is left open where the match is weak. Only some rows state a clone size, as once, few, many or a class for expanded clones.

V gene	D gene	clone size	J gene	CDR3 DNA	CDR3 protein
TRBV10-3	-	-	TRBJ2-7	TGTGCCATCACGGACCGAGCCTACGAGCAGTACTTC	CAITDRAYEQYF
TRBV19	TRBD2	medium-sized	TRBJ2-7	TGTGCCAGTAGTAGGACTAGCGGGGGGGCCGGACTCTACGAGCAGTACTTC	CASSRTSGGAGLYEQYF
TRBV5-4	-	-	TRBJ2-7	TGTGCCAGCAGCTTGGGCCGGGTGGGGCCCTACGAGCAGTACTTC	CASSLGRVGPYEQYF
TRBV11-2	TRBD2	-	TRBJ2-7	TGTGCCAGCAGCCCCCTGGGGGGGGACGAGCAGTACTTC	CASSPLGGDEQYF
TRBV27	TRBD1	-	TRBJ1-6	TGTGCCAGCAGCCAAGGACAGGGCGGTTCACCCCTCCACTTT	CASSQGQGGSPLHF
TRBV6-2/TRBV6-3	-	-	TRBJ1-5	TGTGCCAGCAGTTACACCCACTATGGGGACATCGATCAGCCCCAGCATTTT	CASSYTHYGDIDQPQHF
TRBV5-5	-	-	TRBJ1-3	TGTGCCAGCAGCTTGGGGGGCACGGTCTGGTCTGGAAACACCATATATTTT	CASSLGGTVWSGNTIYF
TRBV7-2	TRBD2	-	TRBJ2-3	TGTGCCAGCAGCTTCGGGGGGAGCGGCGATACGCAGTATTTT	CASSFGGSGDTQYF
TRBV7-2	-	-	TRBJ2-7	TGTGCCAGCACCCCAGGGCAGCCGATCTACGAGCAGTACTTC	CASTPGQPIYEQYF
TRBV5-1	-	-	TRBJ1-4	TGCGCCAGCAGCTTCGACCCCGCGACTAATGAAAAACTGTTTTTT	CASSFDPATNEKLFF
TRBV2	-	-	TRBJ1-5	TGTGCCAGCAGGTGGGGGGAAGGTCAGCCCCAGCATTTT	CASRWGEGQPQHF
TRBV2	TRBD2	-	TRBJ2-2	TGTGCCAGCAGTGAATCTGAGCGGGAGTTCGGCGGGGAGCTGTTTTTT	CASSESEREFGGELFF
TRBV3-1/TRBV3-2	-	-	TRBJ2-1	TGTGCCAGCAGCCAGGCGGGATACAACAATGAGCAGTTCTTC	CASSQAGYNNEQFF
TRBV21-1	-	-	TRBJ2-7	TGTGCCAGCAGCAAATTTCCTGCGGGACAGGTTACCTACGAGCAGTACTTC	CASSKFPAGQVTYEQYF
TRBV5-6	TRBD2	-	TRBJ2-1	TGTGCCAGCAGCTCTCATGGAGGGGGACTAGCGGGGGGGAGCAATGAGCAGTTCTTC	CASSSHGGGLAGGSNEQFF
TRBV18	TRBD1	-	TRBJ2-4	TGTGCCAGCTCACCAGGACAGGGGAGAGACATTCAGTACTTC	CASSPGQGRDIQYF
TRBV5-4	-	few	TRBJ2-7	TGTGCCAGCAGTACTATTTACCCGCACGAGCAGTACTTC	CASSTIYPHEQYF
TRBV30	-	-	TRBJ1-1	TGTGCCTGGGGAGGAAGGAGGGGGTTGAACACTGAAGCTTTCTTT	CAWGGRRGLNTEAFF
TRBV7-2	-	once	TRBJ1-2	TGTGCCAGCAGCGCAGCAGGGGACGGCTACACCTTC	CASSAAGDGYTF
TRBV4-2	-	-	TRBJ2-1	TGTGCCAGCAGCCAATCACGGGGGTCCGATGAGCAGTTCTTC	CASSQSRGSDEQFF
TRBV6-5	TRBD2	-	TRBJ2-5	TGTGCCAGCAGTTCCCTAGCGGGAGGGAGCCAAGAGACCCAGTACTTC	CASSSLAGGSQETQYF
TRBV6-2/TRBV6-3	-	few	TRBJ1-5	TGTGCCAGCAGCCCGTTCGAGGGCGGGAGTCAGCCCCAGCATTTT	CASSPFEGGSQPQHF
TRBV5-1	TRBD2	-	TRBJ2-5	TGCGCCAGCAGCTTTGCGGGAGGACTCCAAGAGACCCAGTACTTC	CASSFAGGLQETQYF
TRBV11-2	TRBD2	-	TRBJ2-1	TGTGCCAGCAGCTTAGGAGCGGGGGGGCCGAATGAGCAGTTCTTC	CASSLGAGGPNEQFF
TRBV7-2	TRBD2	-	TRBJ2-7	TGTGCCAGCCGGACTAGCGGTCTGAGCTCCTACGAGCAGTACTTC	CASRTSGLSSYEQYF
TRBV2	-	-	TRBJ1-1	TGTGCCAGCAGCCTCAGGGTCAGGAACACTGAAGCTTTCTTT	CASSLRVRNTEAFF
TRBV4-1	-	few	TRBJ1-6	TGCGCCAGCAGCCATGCCAGGGAACTAGGATCACCCCTCCACTTT	CASSHARELGSPLHF
TRBV5-1	-	-	TRBJ2-1	TGCGCCAGCAGCTTGGGGGGGGCGTCCTACAATGAGCAGTTCTTC	CASSLGGASYNEQFF
TRBV11-3	-	-	TRBJ2-2	TGTGCCAGCAGCCTCTTTGGGGACACCGGGGAGCTGTTTTTT	CASSLFGDTGELFF
TRBV11-3	-	-	TRBJ2-7	TGTGCCAGCAGCCTCCTCAGGGGGGCGGAGCAGTACTTC	CASSLLRGAEQYF
TRBV11-3	TRBD1	-	TRBJ2-3	TGTGCCAGCAGCTTAGTCCCGGACAGGGGGCAGGGAGATACGCAGTATTTT	CASSLVPDRGQGDTQYF
TRBV7-2	TRBD2	-	TRBJ2-2	TGTGCCAGCAGCCAGGGACTAGCGGGGAGCAAGATCCGGACCGGGGAGCTGTTTTTT	CASSQGLAGSKIRTGELFF
TRBV3-1/TRBV3-2	-	few	TRBJ1-5	TGTGCCAGCAGCCAAAGGGAACAGCCCCAGCATTTT	CASSQREQPQHF
TRBV4-1	-	-	TRBJ2-7	TGCGCCAGCAGCCCATTCCCAAAACAGTACGAGCAGTACTTC	CASSPFPKQYEQYF
TRBV5-4	-	-	TRBJ1-2	TGTGCCAGCAGCTTCCCCGCGGGCCAGATGGTTACGGGCTACACCTTC	CASSFPAGQMVTGYTF
TRBV10-3	-	-	TRBJ2-2	TGTGCCATCAGTGAGGGGCCCGGGGAGCTGTTTTTT	CAISEGPGELFF
TRBV3-1/TRBV3-2	TRBD1	-	TRBJ1-4	TGTGCCAGCAGCCAAGACAGGGGGCCTGAAAAACTGTTTTTT	CASSQDRGPEKLFF
TRBV6-5	-	-	TRBJ1-1	TGTGCCAGCAGTCACGCTGGCGCGCCGGCTTTCTTT	CASSHAGAPAFF
TRBV2	-	-	TRBJ2-3	TGTGCCAGCAGTGCCGACACAGATACGCAGTATTTT	CASSADTDTQYF
TRBV7-3	TRBD1	-	TRBJ2-7	TGTGCCAGCAGCCCAACCGGGACAGGGGGCTACGAGCAGTACTTC	CASSPTGTGGYEQYF
TRBV4-3	-	-	TRBJ2-1	TGCGCCAGCAGCCAAGATTCGGGTTCCTCCTACAATGAGCAGTTCTTC	CASSQDSGSSYNEQFF
TRBV4-1	-	few	TRBJ1-2	TGCGCCAGCAGCCAAGCCGGGCAGGGAGGGATTAACTATGGCTACACCTTC	CASSQAGQGGINYGYTF